The T cell receptor beta chain described here comes from a study of T cells in Graves' hyperthyroidism and ophthalmopathy. The wider study: Peripheral blood was taken when the disease was first diagnosed, before any treatment began.

Study-wide findings and caveats: In the blood, most expanded thyroid clonotypes above 0.001 appeared as well. Ophthalmopathy and stable hyperthyroidism were separated by a 13 V-J model.

This clonotype appeared many times. The antigen is unknown. V trimming: 2 bases; J trimming: 3 bases; junction bases outside the gene matches: 11. CDR1 is DFQATT, CDR2 SNEGSKA, per germline (reference sequence). The CDR3 contains 17 residues. Patients aged 18 to 65 with hyperthyroidism were newly diagnosed, with duration under 2 months. Amplification yielded TCR beta CDR3 regions, with RNA transcripts as the source. HTBI primers were the set used in a first-round RT-PCR of the TCR CDR3. TCRdb independently ran MiXCR on the multiplex PCR reads; one entry per CDR3 protein. The table shows fewer than 300,000 distinct CDR3 sequences, with 25% to 30% occurring only once.

V is TRBV20-1 and J is TRBJ1-5; 9 nucleotides line up with TRBD1. This clonotype originated in a man aged 35-49 years with Graves' hyperthyroidism that later progressed to Graves' ophthalmopathy. The sample comprised blood. The CDR3 coding sequence is TGCAGTGCTAGACCGCCCGCCGGGACAGGGAACAATCAGCCCCAGCATTTT. As protein: CSARPPAGTGNNQPQHF.